This TCR beta chain was identified in a study of cytomegalovirus exposure and HLA in healthy donors. Whole-study findings and limits: Accounts indicate the classifier identified cytomegalovirus status with strong specificity and sensitivity. There were under 200 TCR beta chains listed as cytomegalovirus-associated. Beyond CMV serostatus, there was no information to go on about immune exposure.

Comment on this clone: Its antigen is currently unknown.

PCR used 60 Vbeta primers and 13 Jbeta primers. Sequencing used immunoSEQ multiplex PCR; TCRdb keeps in-frame clones, though not all of them. Among some 180,000 clones listed, around four fifths were seen once. J was trimmed by 9 bases and V by 6 bases; bases with no gene match: 5. Germline values: CDR1 SNHLY, CDR2 FYNNEI. CDR3 length equals 14 residues. This receptor was identified in a woman aged 60-75 years in good health and CMV-seropositive. Sequences were obtained from PBMCs. This sequence joins TRBV2 and TRBJ1-6; 10 nucleotides align to TRBD1. DNA for the CDR3: TGTGCCAGCAGCTTGACAGGGGGCGCTTCACCCCTCCACTTT. Amino acids: CASSLTGGASPLHF. The full variable domain, with the rest looked up from reference TRBV2 and TRBJ1-6, is EPEVTQTPSHQVTQMGQEVILRCVPISNHLYFYWYRQILGQKVEFLVSFYNNEISEKSEIFDDQFSVERPDGSNFTLKIRSTKLEDSAMYFCASSLTGGASPLHFGNGTRLTVT.